The next 32 T cell receptor beta chains were all read from a single sample in a study of blood T cell repertoires in COVID-19. Produced via immunoSEQ multiplex PCR; TCRdb's table is partial and in-frame only. The sample comprises about 62,000 clones, 75% to 90% of which are singletons, and under 20% rests with the top ten. Sequencing was done on a sample of peripheral blood. Receptors originate from a woman in her fifties or sixties with COVID-19, enrolled during active disease.

A single count supports this clone. This rearrangement joins TRBV11-3 to TRBJ2-5; D is unresolved. Germline V lookup: CDR1 SGHNT, CDR2 YENEEA. V gave up 5 bases and J gave up 2 bases, with 6 bases separating them. The CDR3 covers 12 residues. CDR3 in amino acids: CASSPGQETQYF. CDR3 DNA: TGTGCCAGCAGCCCCGGGCAAGAGACCCAGTACTTC.

This clone was picked up one time. The rearrangement links TRBV3-1 (or the pseudogene TRBV3-2) to TRBJ2-7, with 13 bases lining up with TRBD2. The germline V gene encodes CDR1 LGHDT and CDR2 YNNKEL (reference sequence). The CDR3 covers 16 residues. Losses at the gene ends were 4 bases for V and 2 bases for J; bases not matched to a gene: 5. The CDR3 DNA reads as TGTGCCAGCAGCCGTCTCGGACTAGCGGGAGCCTACGAGCAGTACTTC. Residues: CASSRLGLAGAYEQYF.

This clone appeared a single time. The chain employs TRBV3-1 (or the pseudogene TRBV3-2) and TRBJ2-3; possibly TRBD1 for D (6 bases). CDR3 length: 17 amino acids. The V end lost 0 bases, the J end lost 2 bases, and 15 bases lay between the germline ends. Looked up from germline, CDR1 is LGHDT and CDR2 is YNNKEL (reference sequence). CDR3 DNA: TGTGCCAGCAGCCAAGATCTAGGGGGAAGATACACAGATACGCAGTATTTT. Its protein is CASSQDLGGRYTDTQYF.

This clone was seen once. The gene calls are TRBV18 and TRBJ1-5; the D gene is possibly TRBD1 (6 bases). CDR3 length: 16 amino acids. Trimming removed 1 base at V and 3 bases at J, with 13 bases between. Germline values: CDR1 KGHSH, CDR2 LQKENI. CDR3 bases: TGTGCCAGCTCACCACTTGGACAGCTGAACAATCAGCCCCAGCATTTT. Encoded protein: CASSPLGQLNNQPQHF.

The chain joins TRBV7-2 to TRBJ2-2, with 8 bases fitting TRBD2. Germline V gene sequence: CDR1 SGHTA, CDR2 FQGNSA. CDR3 length equals 15 residues. The J segment lost 4 bases and the V segment lost 0 bases, leaving 1 base of the junction unmatched. This CDR3 reads CASSLASGITGELFF. DNA for the CDR3: TGTGCCAGCAGCTTAGCTAGCGGGATCACCGGGGAGCTGTTTTTT.

V is TRBV28 and J is TRBJ2-4; no clear D gene. CDR3 length: 12 amino acids. V was clipped by 5 bases and J by 8 bases, with 10 bases between them. Germline V gene sequence: CDR1 MDHEN, CDR2 SYDVKM. The CDR3 DNA sequence: TGTGCCAGCAGTCAAGTTCGAGACATTCAGTACTTC. As protein: CASSQVRDIQYF.

V and J are TRBV5-6 and TRBJ2-5, with TRBD1 matching 11 bases. The CDR3 runs 18 residues. Trimming at V came to 1 base and at J to 0 bases, leaving 8 bases not matched to a gene. Germline V gene data show CDR1 as SGHDT and CDR2 as YYEEEE. The CDR3 loop is CASSLTGTGGPYQETQYF. The DNA for the CDR3 is TGTGCCAGCAGCTTGACTGGGACAGGGGGTCCGTACCAAGAGACCCAGTACTTC. The full variable domain, with the rest looked up from reference TRBV5-6 and TRBJ2-5, is DAGVTQSPTHLIKTRGQQVTLRCSPKSGHDTVSWYQQALGQGPQFIFQYYEEEERQRGNFPDRFSGHQFPNYSSELNVNALLLGDSALYLCASSLTGTGGPYQETQYFGPGTRLLVL.

The chain couples TRBV5-6 to TRBJ2-7, with TRBD1 identical over 11 bases. There are 17 residues in the CDR3. Germline loops: CDR1 SGHDT, CDR2 YYEEEE. J lost 1 base, V lost 4 bases, and 10 bases had no gene match. CDR3 bases: TGTGCCAGCAGCCTACGTCCCGGGACAGGGGGATCCTACGAGCAGTACTTC. It encodes CASSLRPGTGGSYEQYF. Drawing the rest from reference TRBV5-6 and TRBJ2-7, the complete variable domain is DAGVTQSPTHLIKTRGQQVTLRCSPKSGHDTVSWYQQALGQGPQFIFQYYEEEERQRGNFPDRFSGHQFPNYSSELNVNALLLGDSALYLCASSLRPGTGGSYEQYFGPGTRLTVT.

V is TRBV2 and J is TRBJ1-2; 7 nucleotides align to TRBD1. With V trimmed by 4 bases and J by 2 bases, 7 bases remained unmatched. CDR1 SNHLY and CDR2 FYNNEI come from the germline V gene. This CDR3 is 15 amino acids long. The CDR3 coding sequence is TGTGCCAGCAGTGCCTCCCCGACAGGGAACTATGGCTACACCTTC. Its protein product is CASSASPTGNYGYTF.

The rearrangement links TRBV30 to TRBJ1-1, with D unclear. Trimming took off 1 base at V and 5 bases at J, with 5 bases between the two ends. The CDR3 has 11 residues. Germline values: CDR1 GTSNPN, CDR2 SVGIG (reference sequence). The CDR3 DNA is TGTGCCTGGAGTGCAGTTACTGAAGCTTTCTTT. The encoded protein is CAWSAVTEAFF.

The gene calls are TRBV7-9 and TRBJ2-7, with TRBD2 as a possible D gene (5 bases). Looked up from germline, CDR1 is SEHNR and CDR2 is FQNEAQ (reference sequence). CDR3 length: 11 amino acids. V shed 8 bases and J shed 1 base, with 6 bases lying between them. In DNA, the CDR3 is TGTGCCAGCGGGGAGTCCTACGAGCAGTACTTC. Encoded protein: CASGESYEQYF.

This chain uses TRBV3-1 (or the pseudogene TRBV3-2) with TRBJ2-5, with TRBD1 matching over 9 bases. Germline V CDR1 and CDR2: LGHDT, YNNKEL (reference sequence). CDR3 size: 15 residues. The V segment lost 6 bases and the J segment 5 bases; nucleotides outside the gene matches: 10. The CDR3 nucleotides are TGTGCCAGCAGGGATCTACAGGGGGCGCGGGAGACCCAGTACTTC. As protein: CASRDLQGARETQYF.

This clone came up once. The rearrangement joins TRBV6-2 or TRBV6-3 to TRBJ1-6, with D possibly matching TRBD1 (6 bases). Germline loops: CDR1 MNHEY, CDR2 SVGEGT. The CDR3 totals 17 residues. The ends were cut back, 0 bases at V and 4 bases at J, with 13 bases in the middle. The CDR3 reads CASSYSTPGTYNSPLHF. CDR3 DNA sequence: TGTGCCAGCAGTTACTCGACTCCTGGGACATATAATTCACCCCTCCACTTT.

V and J are TRBV5-5 and TRBJ1-4; a possible D gene is TRBD1 (5 bases). CDR1 is SGHKS and CDR2 is YYEKEE in the germline V gene (reference sequence). Trimming pared 0 bases from V and 7 bases from J, leaving 13 bases between. The length of the CDR3 is 15 residues. The CDR3 DNA reads as TGTGCCAGCAGCTTGGCCGCGGGGGGTATTGAAAAACTGTTTTTT. The encoded protein is CASSLAAGGIEKLFF.

CDR3 amino acids: CASSHGLRGGELFF. CDR3 coding DNA: TGTGCCAGCAGCCACGGTCTCAGGGGCGGGGAGCTGTTTTTT. This sequence joins TRBV3-1 (or the pseudogene TRBV3-2) and TRBJ2-2; D perhaps matches TRBD1 (6 bases). This CDR3 contains 14 residues. V shed 3 bases and J shed 7 bases, with 12 bases lying between them. Per the germline V gene, CDR1 is LGHDT and CDR2 is YNNKEL (reference sequence).

The genes are TRBV24-1 and TRBJ2-1; 9 nucleotides align to TRBD1. Germline V lookup: CDR1 KGHDR, CDR2 SFDVKD. V dropped 9 bases and J dropped 8; count of bases not matched to a gene: 10. The CDR3 is 14 residues long. The chain's CDR3 is CATQRGQGRDEQFF. Written as DNA, the CDR3 is TGTGCCACCCAGAGAGGACAGGGGCGGGATGAGCAGTTCTTC.

This chain connects TRBV29-1 to TRBJ1-5, with 7 bases lining up with TRBD1. This CDR3 has 13 amino acids. Germline V gives CDR1 SQVTM, CDR2 ANQGSEA. The J segment lost 3 bases and the V segment lost 4 bases, leaving 3 bases of the junction unmatched. The CDR3 nucleotides are TGCAGCGTTGGACAGGGTTTCAATCAGCCCCAGCATTTT. Amino acids: CSVGQGFNQPQHF.

The chain couples TRBV30 to TRBJ2-5; 13 bases align to TRBD2. V was pared by 5 bases and J by 2 bases, with 2 bases of the junction left unmatched. CDR3 length equals 14 residues. Germline values: CDR1 GTSNPN, CDR2 SVGIG (reference sequence). CDR3 in DNA: TGTGCCTGGGGGACTAGCGGGATTCAAGAGACCCAGTACTTC. As protein: CAWGTSGIQETQYF.

The chain is built from TRBV12-5 and TRBJ2-1, with 12 bases matching TRBD2. From germline, CDR1 is LGHNT and CDR2 FRNRAP. The CDR3 covers 16 residues. Trimming at V came to 1 base and at J to 8 bases, leaving 6 bases not matched to a gene. CDR3 nucleotides: TGTGCTAGTGGTTTGGCAGAGACTAGCGGGAGCGATGAGCAGTTCTTC. This gives the protein CASGLAETSGSDEQFF. The complete variable domain, with remaining parts taken from reference TRBV12-5 and TRBJ2-1, reads DARVTQTPRHKVTEMGQEVTMRCQPILGHNTVFWYRQTMMQGLELLAYFRNRAPLDDSGMPKDRFSAEMPDATLATLKIQPSEPRDSAVYFCASGLAETSGSDEQFFGPGTRLTVL.

This chain connects TRBV21-1 to TRBJ1-5; the table gives TRBD1 as D, unverified against the DNA. TRBV21-1 is a pseudogene. The CDR3 totals 21 residues. CDR3 sequence reads: CASSKVVWDNRTQDSNQPQHF. CDR3 in DNA: TGTGCCAGCAGCAAAGTGGTATGGGACAACAGGACCCAAGATAGCAATCAGCCCCAGCATTTT.

This chain connects TRBV6-5 to TRBJ2-3; tentatively, D is TRBD1 (5 bases). Per the germline V gene, CDR1 is MNHEY and CDR2 is SVGAGI. The CDR3 covers 11 residues. The V gene lost 6 bases and the J gene lost 5 bases, with 6 bases spanning the gap. The CDR3 is CASSQGDTQYF. Here the CDR3 DNA reads TGTGCCAGCAGCCAGGGAGATACGCAGTATTTT.

The rearrangement uses TRBV28 and TRBJ2-7; 14 nucleotides agree with TRBD2. The J segment lost 6 bases and the V segment lost 6 bases, leaving 4 bases of the junction unmatched. This CDR3 is 14 amino acids long. The germline gives CDR1 MDHEN, CDR2 SYDVKM. Here the CDR3 reads CASRTSGRAVEQYF. The CDR3 DNA reads as TGTGCCAGCAGGACTAGCGGGAGGGCGGTCGAGCAGTACTTC. Looking up the rest from reference TRBV28 and TRBJ2-7 gives the full variable domain: DVKVTQSSRYLVKRTGEKVFLECVQDMDHENMFWYRQDPGLGLRLIYFSYDVKMKEKGDIPEGYSVSREKKERFSLILESASTNQTSMYLCASRTSGRAVEQYFGPGTRLTVT.

The chain carries TRBV4-3 and TRBJ1-6; 8 positions agree with TRBD1. Germline V lookup: CDR1 LGHNA, CDR2 YSLEER. There are 14 residues in the CDR3. Unmatched junction bases numbered 9, after V lost 3 bases and J lost 14 bases. The CDR3: CASSQGQATSSLHF. In DNA, the CDR3 is TGCGCCAGCAGCCAGGGACAGGCCACCTCGTCCCTCCACTTT.

The chain carries TRBV5-1 and TRBJ2-7, with a weak D call TRBD1 (5 bases). Trimming removed 1 base at V and 5 bases at J, with 13 bases between. Germline V lookup: CDR1 SGHRS, CDR2 YFSETQ. The CDR3 extends over 14 amino acids. The CDR3 DNA reads as TGCGCCAGCAGCTTGCGGCAGGGCAGAGACGAGCAGTACTTC. Translating gives CASSLRQGRDEQYF.

The V and J genes are TRBV2 and TRBJ2-5; 9 bases map to TRBD1. V lost 7 bases, J lost 2 bases, and 5 bases stayed unmatched. The CDR3 spans 14 residues. Germline V gene lookup returns CDR1 SNHLY and CDR2 FYNNEI. The CDR3, as DNA: TGTGCCAGCACCCTGGACAGGGGTCAAGAGACCCAGTACTTC. It codes for CASTLDRGQETQYF.

This clone was detected only a few times. This sequence joins TRBV19 and TRBJ1-2, with 8 bases lining up with TRBD1. Germline V gives CDR1 LNHDA, CDR2 SQIVND (reference sequence). V dropped 6 bases and J dropped 7; count of bases not matched to a gene: 7. CDR3 length: 13 residues. The CDR3 is CASRRDRMGGYTF. For the CDR3, the DNA is TGTGCCAGTAGACGGGACAGGATGGGTGGCTACACCTTC.

The chain joins TRBV5-4 to TRBJ2-6, with a possible D match to TRBD2 (6 bases). In germline, CDR1 is SGHNT, CDR2 YYREEE (reference sequence). CDR3 length equals 17 residues. V was trimmed by 0 bases and J by 2 bases, leaving 12 bases between them. The CDR3 DNA is TGTGCCAGCAGCTTGGGGGGGGTCCTGGCTGGGGCCAACGTCCTGACTTTC. Protein sequence: CASSLGGVLAGANVLTF.

This sequence joins TRBV7-3 and TRBJ2-2; 7 bases fit TRBD2. V was clipped by 6 bases and J by 1 base; unmatched bases: 8. The germline gives CDR1 SGHTA, CDR2 FQGTGA. The length of the CDR3 is 16 residues. CDR3 sequence reads: CASRSPSGENTGELFF. The CDR3 DNA reads TGTGCCAGCAGATCCCCCAGCGGGGAGAACACCGGGGAGCTGTTTTTT.

The rearrangement joins TRBV11-3 to TRBJ2-3; 13 bases fit TRBD2. V gave up 4 bases and J gave up 0 bases; unmatched junction bases: 7. CDR1 is SGHNT and CDR2 is YENEEA in the germline V gene. CDR3 length equals 18 residues. CDR3 sequence: CASSWGLAGLPSTDTQYF. The CDR3 DNA is TGTGCCAGCAGCTGGGGACTAGCGGGGTTACCTAGCACAGATACGCAGTATTTT.

The chain uses TRBV6-2 or TRBV6-3 and TRBJ2-7, with a tentative D call TRBD2 (5 bases). V lost 3 bases, J lost 0 bases, and 15 bases lay in between. The CDR3 spans 16 residues. CDR1 is MNHEY and CDR2 is SVGEGT in the germline V gene. In nucleotides, the CDR3 is TGTGCCAGCAGTTATGAGGTGCGGGCCACCTCCTACGAGCAGTACTTC. Translating gives CASSYEVRATSYEQYF.

V usage is TRBV3-1 (or the pseudogene TRBV3-2) and J usage is TRBJ1-2, with 10 bases lining up with TRBD1. V gave up 3 bases and J gave up 2 bases; unmatched junction bases: 9. Germline loops: CDR1 LGHDT, CDR2 YNNKEL (reference sequence). There are 17 residues in the CDR3. In DNA form, the CDR3 reads TGTGCCAGCAGCCAGGATCCGGGACAGGGGAGGAACTATGGCTACACCTTC. It specifies CASSQDPGQGRNYGYTF.

This clone was seen a single time. The chain carries TRBV10-3 and TRBJ2-1; 8 bases line up with TRBD2. The V gene's germline CDR1 is ENHRY and CDR2 SYGVKD. The CDR3 is made up of 16 amino acids. V was pared by 4 bases and J by 2 bases, with 7 bases of the junction left unmatched. The CDR3: CAISGGSGNPYNEQFF. Here the CDR3 DNA reads TGTGCCATCAGTGGTGGTAGCGGGAACCCCTACAATGAGCAGTTCTTC.